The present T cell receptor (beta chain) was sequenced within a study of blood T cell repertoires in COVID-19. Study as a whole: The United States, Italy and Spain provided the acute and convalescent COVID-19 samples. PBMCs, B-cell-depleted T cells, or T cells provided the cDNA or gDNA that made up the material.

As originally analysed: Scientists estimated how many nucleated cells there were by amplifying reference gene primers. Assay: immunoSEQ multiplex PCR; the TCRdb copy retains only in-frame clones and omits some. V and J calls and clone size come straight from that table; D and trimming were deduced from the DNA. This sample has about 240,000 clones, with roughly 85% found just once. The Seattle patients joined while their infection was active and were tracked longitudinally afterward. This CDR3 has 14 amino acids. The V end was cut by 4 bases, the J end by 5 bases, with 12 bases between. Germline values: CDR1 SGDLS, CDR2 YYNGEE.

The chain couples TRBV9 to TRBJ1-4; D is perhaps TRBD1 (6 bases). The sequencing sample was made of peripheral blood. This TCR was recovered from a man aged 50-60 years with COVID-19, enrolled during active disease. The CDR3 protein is CASSPGQNNEKLFF. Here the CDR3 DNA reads TGTGCCAGCAGCCCCGGACAGAACAATGAAAAACTGTTTTTT.